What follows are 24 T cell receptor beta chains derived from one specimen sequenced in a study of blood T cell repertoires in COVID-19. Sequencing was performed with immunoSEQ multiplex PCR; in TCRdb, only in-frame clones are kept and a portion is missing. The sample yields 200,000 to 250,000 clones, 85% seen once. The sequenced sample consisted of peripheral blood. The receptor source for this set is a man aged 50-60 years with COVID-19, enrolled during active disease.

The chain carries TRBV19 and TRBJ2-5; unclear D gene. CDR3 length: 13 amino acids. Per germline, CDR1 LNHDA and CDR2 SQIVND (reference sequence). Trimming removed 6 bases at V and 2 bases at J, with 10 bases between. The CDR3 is CASSSSWQETQYF. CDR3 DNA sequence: TGTGCCAGTAGCTCTAGTTGGCAAGAGACCCAGTACTTC.

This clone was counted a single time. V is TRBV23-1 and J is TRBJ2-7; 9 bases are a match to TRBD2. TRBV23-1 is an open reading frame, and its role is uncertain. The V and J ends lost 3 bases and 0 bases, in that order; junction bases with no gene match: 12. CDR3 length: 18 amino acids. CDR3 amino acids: CASSHPQGLAGSSYEQYF. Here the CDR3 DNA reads TGCGCCAGCAGTCATCCGCAGGGGCTAGCGGGGAGCTCCTACGAGCAGTACTTC.

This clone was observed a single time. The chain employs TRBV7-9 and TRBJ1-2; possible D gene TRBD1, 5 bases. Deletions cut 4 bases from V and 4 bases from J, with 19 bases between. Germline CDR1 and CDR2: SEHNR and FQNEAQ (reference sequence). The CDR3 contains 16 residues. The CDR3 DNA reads TGTGCCAGCAGCTCCTCTAGTGGGGCCTGGGGCTATGGCTACACCTTC. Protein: CASSSSSGAWGYGYTF. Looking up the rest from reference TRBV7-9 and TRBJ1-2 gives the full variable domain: DTGVSQNPRHKITKRGQNVTFRCDPISEHNRLYWYRQTLGQGPEFLTYFQNEAQLEKSRLLSDRFSAERPKGSFSTLEIQRTEQGDSAMYLCASSSSSGAWGYGYTFGSGTRLTVV.

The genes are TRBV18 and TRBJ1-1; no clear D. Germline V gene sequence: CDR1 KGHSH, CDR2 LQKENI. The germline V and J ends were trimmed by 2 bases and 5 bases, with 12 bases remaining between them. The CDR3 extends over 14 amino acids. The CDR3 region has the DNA TGTGCCAGCTCACCAAAAGGAGGGAATACTGAAGCTTTCTTT. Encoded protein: CASSPKGGNTEAFF.

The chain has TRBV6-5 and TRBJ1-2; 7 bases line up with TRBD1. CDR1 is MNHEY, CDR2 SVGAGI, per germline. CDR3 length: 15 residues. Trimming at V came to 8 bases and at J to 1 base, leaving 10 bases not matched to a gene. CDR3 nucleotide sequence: TGTGCCAGCGTCCGAGGAGCAGGGGGTAACTATGGCTACACCTTC. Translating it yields CASVRGAGGNYGYTF.

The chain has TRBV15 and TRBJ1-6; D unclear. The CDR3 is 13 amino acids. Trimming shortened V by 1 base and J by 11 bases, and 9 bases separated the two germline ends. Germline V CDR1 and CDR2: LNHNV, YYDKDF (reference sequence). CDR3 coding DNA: TGTGCCACCAGCAGAGGTCCCTCAGCACCCCTCCACTTT. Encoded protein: CATSRGPSAPLHF.

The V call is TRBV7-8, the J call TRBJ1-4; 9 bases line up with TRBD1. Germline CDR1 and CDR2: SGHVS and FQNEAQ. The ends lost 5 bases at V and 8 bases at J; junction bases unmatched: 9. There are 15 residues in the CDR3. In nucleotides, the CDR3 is TGTGCCAGCAGCCTATCGACAGGGGGAGGAGAAAAACTGTTTTTT. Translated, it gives CASSLSTGGGEKLFF.

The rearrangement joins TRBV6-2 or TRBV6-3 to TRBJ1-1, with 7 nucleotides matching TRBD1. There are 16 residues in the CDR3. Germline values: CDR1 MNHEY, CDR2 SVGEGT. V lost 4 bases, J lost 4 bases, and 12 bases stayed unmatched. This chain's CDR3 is CASSLGTVGRGTEAFF. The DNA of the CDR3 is TGTGCCAGCAGTTTAGGGACAGTCGGGAGGGGCACTGAAGCTTTCTTT.

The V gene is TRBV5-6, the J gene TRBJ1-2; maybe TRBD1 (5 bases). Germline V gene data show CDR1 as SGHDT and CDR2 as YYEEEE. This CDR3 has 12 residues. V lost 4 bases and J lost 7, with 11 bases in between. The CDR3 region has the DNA TGTGCCAGCAGCGTGGGACTTGGTGGCTACACCTTC. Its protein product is CASSVGLGGYTF.

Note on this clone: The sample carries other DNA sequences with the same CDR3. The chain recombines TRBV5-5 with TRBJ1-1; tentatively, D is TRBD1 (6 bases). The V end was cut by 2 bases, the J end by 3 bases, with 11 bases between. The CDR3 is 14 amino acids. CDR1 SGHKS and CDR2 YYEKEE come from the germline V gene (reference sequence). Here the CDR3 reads CASSLQGRDTEAFF. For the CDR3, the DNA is TGTGCCAGCAGCTTACAGGGTCGCGACACTGAAGCTTTCTTT. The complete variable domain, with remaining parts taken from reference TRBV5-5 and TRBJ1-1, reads DAGVTQSPTHLIKTRGQQVTLRCSPISGHKSVSWYQQVLGQGPQFIFQYYEKEERGRGNFPDRFSARQFPNYSSELNVNALLLGDSALYLCASSLQGRDTEAFFGQGTRLTVV.

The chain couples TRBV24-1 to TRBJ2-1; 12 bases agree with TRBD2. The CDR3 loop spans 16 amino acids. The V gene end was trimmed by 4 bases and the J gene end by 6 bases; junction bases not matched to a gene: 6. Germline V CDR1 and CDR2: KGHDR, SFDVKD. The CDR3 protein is CATSDVTSGGFNEQFF. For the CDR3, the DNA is TGTGCCACCAGTGACGTGACTAGCGGGGGATTCAATGAGCAGTTCTTC.

The chain's CDR3 is CASSRTGGGYEQYF. CDR3 nucleotide sequence: TGTGCCAGCAGTAGGACAGGGGGGGGTTACGAGCAGTACTTC. The chain links TRBV28 to TRBJ2-7; 10 bases align to TRBD1. Germline lookup yields CDR1 MDHEN and CDR2 SYDVKM. The CDR3 has 14 amino acids. V trimming: 5 bases; J trimming: 4 bases; junction bases outside the gene matches: 5. Full variable domain (outside the CDR3, taken from reference TRBV28 and TRBJ2-7): DVKVTQSSRYLVKRTGEKVFLECVQDMDHENMFWYRQDPGLGLRLIYFSYDVKMKEKGDIPEGYSVSREKKERFSLILESASTNQTSMYLCASSRTGGGYEQYFGPGTRLTVT.

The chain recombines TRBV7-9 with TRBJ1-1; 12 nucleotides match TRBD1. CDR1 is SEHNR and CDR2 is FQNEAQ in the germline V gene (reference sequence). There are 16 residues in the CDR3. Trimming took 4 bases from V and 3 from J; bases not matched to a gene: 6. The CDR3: CASSSGTGGWDTEAFF. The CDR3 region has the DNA TGTGCCAGCAGCTCCGGGACAGGGGGCTGGGACACTGAAGCTTTCTTT.

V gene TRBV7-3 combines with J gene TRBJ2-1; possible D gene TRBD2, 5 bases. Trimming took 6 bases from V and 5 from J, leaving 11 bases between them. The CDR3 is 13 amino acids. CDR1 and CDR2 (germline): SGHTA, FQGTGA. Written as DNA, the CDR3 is TGTGCCAGCAGTGGCGGGCCGGACAATGAGCAGTTCTTC. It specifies CASSGGPDNEQFF.

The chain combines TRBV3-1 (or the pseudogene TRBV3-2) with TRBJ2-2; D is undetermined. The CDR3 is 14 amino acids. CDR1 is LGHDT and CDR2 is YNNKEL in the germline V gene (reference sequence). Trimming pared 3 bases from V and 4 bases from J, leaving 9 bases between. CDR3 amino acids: CASSHGSGTGELFF. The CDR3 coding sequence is TGTGCCAGCAGCCACGGATCGGGCACCGGGGAGCTGTTTTTT.

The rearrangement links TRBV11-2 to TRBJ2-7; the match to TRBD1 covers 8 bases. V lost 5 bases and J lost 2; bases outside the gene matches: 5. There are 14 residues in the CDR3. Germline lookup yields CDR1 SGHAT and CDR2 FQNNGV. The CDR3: CASSTRQGTYEQYF. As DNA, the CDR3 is TGTGCCAGCAGCACACGACAGGGGACCTACGAGCAGTACTTC.

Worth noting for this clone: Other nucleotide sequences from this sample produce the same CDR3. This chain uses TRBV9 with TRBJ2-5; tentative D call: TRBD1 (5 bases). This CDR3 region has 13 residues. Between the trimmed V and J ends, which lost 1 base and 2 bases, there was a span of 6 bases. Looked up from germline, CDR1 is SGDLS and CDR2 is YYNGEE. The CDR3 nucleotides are TGTGCCAGCAGCGTAACAGGTCAAGAGACCCAGTACTTC. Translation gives CASSVTGQETQYF.

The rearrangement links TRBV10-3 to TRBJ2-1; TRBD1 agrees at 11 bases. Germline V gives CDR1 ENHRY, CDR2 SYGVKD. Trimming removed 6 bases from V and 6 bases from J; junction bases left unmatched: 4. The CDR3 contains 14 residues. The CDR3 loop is CAISTGTGGNEQFF. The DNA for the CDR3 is TGTGCCATCAGCACCGGGACAGGGGGCAATGAGCAGTTCTTC.

DNA for the CDR3: TGTGCCTGGGAGACGGGATCCTACGAGCAGTACTTC. Translating it yields CAWETGSYEQYF. The J gene is TRBJ2-7, the V gene TRBV30, with D possibly TRBD2 on 5 matching bases. Trimming removed 5 bases at V and 1 base at J, with 9 bases between. The CDR3 loop spans 12 amino acids. Germline V CDR1 and CDR2: GTSNPN, SVGIG (reference sequence).

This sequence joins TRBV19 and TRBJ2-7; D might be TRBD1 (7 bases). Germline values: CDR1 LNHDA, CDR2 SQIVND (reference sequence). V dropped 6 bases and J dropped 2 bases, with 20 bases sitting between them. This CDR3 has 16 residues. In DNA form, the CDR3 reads TGTGCCAGTAGGATCGCGGGGACAGAGGGCCCCTACGAGCAGTACTTC. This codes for CASRIAGTEGPYEQYF.

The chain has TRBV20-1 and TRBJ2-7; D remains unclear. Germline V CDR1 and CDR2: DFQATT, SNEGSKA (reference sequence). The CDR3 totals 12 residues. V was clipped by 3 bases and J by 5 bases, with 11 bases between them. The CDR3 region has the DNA TGCAGTGCTAGTCTTCAGGTCCACGAGCAGTACTTC. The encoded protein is CSASLQVHEQYF.

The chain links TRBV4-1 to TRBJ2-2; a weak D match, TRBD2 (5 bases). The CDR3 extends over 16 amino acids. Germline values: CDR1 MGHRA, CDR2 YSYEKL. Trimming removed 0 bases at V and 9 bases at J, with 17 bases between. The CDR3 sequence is CASSQEGPGGGWELFF. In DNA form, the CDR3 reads TGCGCCAGCAGCCAAGAAGGGCCAGGCGGAGGCTGGGAGCTGTTTTTT.

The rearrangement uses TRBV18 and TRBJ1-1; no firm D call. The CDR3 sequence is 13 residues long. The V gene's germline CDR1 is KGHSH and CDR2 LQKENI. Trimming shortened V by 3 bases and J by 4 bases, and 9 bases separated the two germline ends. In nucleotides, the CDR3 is TGTGCCAGCTCACCCATCGAGGGCACTGAAGCTTTCTTT. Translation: CASSPIEGTEAFF.

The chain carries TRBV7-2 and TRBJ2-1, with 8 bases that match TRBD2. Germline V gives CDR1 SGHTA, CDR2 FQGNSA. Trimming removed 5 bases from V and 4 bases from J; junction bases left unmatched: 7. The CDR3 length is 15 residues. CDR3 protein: CASSLRGGAYNEQFF. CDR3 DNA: TGTGCCAGCAGCCTACGGGGGGGCGCTTACAATGAGCAGTTCTTC.